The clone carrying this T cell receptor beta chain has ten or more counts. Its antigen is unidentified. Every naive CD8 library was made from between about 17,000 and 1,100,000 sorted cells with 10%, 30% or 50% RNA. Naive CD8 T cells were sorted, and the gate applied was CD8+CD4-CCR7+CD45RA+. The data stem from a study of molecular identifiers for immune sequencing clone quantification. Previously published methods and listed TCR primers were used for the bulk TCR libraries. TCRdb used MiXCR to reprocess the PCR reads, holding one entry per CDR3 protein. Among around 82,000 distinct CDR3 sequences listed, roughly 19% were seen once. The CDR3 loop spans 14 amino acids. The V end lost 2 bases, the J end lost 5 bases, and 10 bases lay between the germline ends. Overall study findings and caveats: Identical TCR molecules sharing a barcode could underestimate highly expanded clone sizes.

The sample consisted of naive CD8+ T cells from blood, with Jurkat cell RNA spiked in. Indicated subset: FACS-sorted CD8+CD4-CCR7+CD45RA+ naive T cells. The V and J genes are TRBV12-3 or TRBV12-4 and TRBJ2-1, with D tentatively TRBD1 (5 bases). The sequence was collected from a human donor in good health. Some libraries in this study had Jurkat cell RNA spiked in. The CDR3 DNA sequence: TGTGCCAGCAGTTTACAGGGTTCCCACAATGAGCAGTTCTTC. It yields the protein CASSLQGSHNEQFF.